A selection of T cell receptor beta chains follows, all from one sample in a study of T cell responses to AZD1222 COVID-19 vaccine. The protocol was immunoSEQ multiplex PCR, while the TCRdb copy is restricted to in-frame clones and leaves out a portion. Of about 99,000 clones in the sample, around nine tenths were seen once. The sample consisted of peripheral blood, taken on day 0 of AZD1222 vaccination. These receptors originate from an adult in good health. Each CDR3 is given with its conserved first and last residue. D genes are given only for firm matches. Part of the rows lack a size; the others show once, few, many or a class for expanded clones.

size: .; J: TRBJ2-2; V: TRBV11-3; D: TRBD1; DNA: TGTGCCAGCAGCTCTCGGGACAGGGTGCTGAACACCGGGGAGCTGTTTTTT; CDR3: CASSSRDRVLNTGELFF
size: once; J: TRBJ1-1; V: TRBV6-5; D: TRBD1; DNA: TGTGCCAGCAGTAGGCGACAGGGGGGCAACACTGAAGCTTTCTTT; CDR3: CASSRRQGGNTEAFF
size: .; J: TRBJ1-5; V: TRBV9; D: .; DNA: TGTGCCAGCAGCGTAGACGGGGGGTTAGGTCAGCCCCAGCATTTT; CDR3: CASSVDGGLGQPQHF
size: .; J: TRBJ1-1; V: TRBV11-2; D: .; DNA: TGTGCCAGCAGCTTACAGGTCACTGAAGCTTTCTTT; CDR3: CASSLQVTEAFF
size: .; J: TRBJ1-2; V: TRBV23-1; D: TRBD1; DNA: TGCGCCAGCAGTCAACACGCTCCCCGGGACAGAACCTCTAATTTCTATGGCTACACCTTC; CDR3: CASSQHAPRDRTSNFYGYTF
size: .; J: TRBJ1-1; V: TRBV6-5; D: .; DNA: TGTGCCAGCACCAGGACCTCAACAGCATCTGAAGCTTTCTTT; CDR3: CASTRTSTASEAFF
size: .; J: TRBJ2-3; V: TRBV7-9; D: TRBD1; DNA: TGTGCCAGCAGCTTAGGGCGGCAGGGACAGGGTGGCCTAGATACGCAGTATTTT; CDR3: CASSLGRQGQGGLDTQYF
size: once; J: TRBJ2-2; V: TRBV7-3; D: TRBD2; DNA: TGTGCCAGCAGCCCCCGGACTAGTGGGGGGAAAAGGGACACCGGGGAGCTGTTTTTT; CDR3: CASSPRTSGGKRDTGELFF
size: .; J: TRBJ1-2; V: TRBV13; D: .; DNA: TGTGCCAGCAGCTTAGGGGCAGGGCTCCTCTATGGCTACACCTTC; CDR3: CASSLGAGLLYGYTF
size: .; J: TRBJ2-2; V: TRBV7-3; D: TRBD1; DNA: TGTGCCAGCACCCAGATTCTCTCGGGACAGGGGAGCACCGGGGAGCTGTTTTTT; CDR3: CASTQILSGQGSTGELFF
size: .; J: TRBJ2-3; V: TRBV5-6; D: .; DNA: TGTGCCAGCAGCCGTATATTGGACTTCCGTGCGGATACGCAGTATTTT; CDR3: CASSRILDFRADTQYF
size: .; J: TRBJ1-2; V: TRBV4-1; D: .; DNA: TGCGCCAGCAGCCAACCCTCAGATTGGGTTTTGCCCTCATATGGCTACACCTTC; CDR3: CASSQPSDWVLPSYGYTF
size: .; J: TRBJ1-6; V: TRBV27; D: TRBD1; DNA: TGTGCCAGCAGACCAAGACAGGGAAATATGCCACCCCTCCACTTT; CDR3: CASRPRQGNMPPLHF
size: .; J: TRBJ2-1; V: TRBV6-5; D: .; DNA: TGTGCCAGCACCGAGCCCAGTGGGGGGGCTAATGAGTTCTTC; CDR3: CASTEPSGGANEFF
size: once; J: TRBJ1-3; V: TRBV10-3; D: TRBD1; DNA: TGTGCCATCCTGACAGGGCCTGGAAACACCATATATTTT; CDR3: CAILTGPGNTIYF
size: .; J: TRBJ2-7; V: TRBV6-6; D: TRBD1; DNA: TGTGCCAGCAGTTACTCTGGTGAGGACAGGAGATACGAGCAGTACTTC; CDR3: CASSYSGEDRRYEQYF
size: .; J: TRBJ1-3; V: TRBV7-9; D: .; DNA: TGTGCCAGCAGCTCTTCAGGCCCCCTCTCTGGAAACACCATATATTTT; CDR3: CASSSSGPLSGNTIYF
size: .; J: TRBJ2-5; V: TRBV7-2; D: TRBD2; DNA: TGTGCCAGCACCCTGAAGTGGGGGGGAGAAGAGACCCAGTACTTC; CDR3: CASTLKWGGEETQYF
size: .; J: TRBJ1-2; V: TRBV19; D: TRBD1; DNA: TGTGCCAGTAGTATCGAGACCTTGGGGACAGGGGCGGATCGCTATGGCTACACCTTC; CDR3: CASSIETLGTGADRYGYTF
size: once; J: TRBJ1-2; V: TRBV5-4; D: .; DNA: TGTGCCAGCAGCTTAGACCCCGGGGGGCAGCTCTATGGCTACACCTTC; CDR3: CASSLDPGGQLYGYTF
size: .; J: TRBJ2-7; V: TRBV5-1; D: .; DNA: TGCGCCAGCGCCGGGACGTCCTACGAGCAGTACTTC; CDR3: CASAGTSYEQYF
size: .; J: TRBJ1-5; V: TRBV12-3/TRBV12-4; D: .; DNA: TGTGCCAGCAGCTCCTGGGGGTATCAGCCCCAGCATTTT; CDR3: CASSSWGYQPQHF
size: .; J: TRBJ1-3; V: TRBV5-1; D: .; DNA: TGCGCCAGCAGCTTAACCCGTAACTCTGGAAACACCATATATTTT; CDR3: CASSLTRNSGNTIYF
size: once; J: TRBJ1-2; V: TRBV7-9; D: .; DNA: TGTGCCAGCAGCTTGGACAACTATGGCTACACCTTC; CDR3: CASSLDNYGYTF
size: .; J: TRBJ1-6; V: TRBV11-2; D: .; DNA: TGTGCCAGCAGCTTGAGGAATTCACCCCTCCACTTT; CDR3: CASSLRNSPLHF
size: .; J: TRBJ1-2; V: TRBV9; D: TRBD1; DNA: TGTGCCAGCAGCGTATCCCCCGGACAGGGAAGTTATGGCTACACCTTC; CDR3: CASSVSPGQGSYGYTF
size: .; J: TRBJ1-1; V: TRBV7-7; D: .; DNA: TGTGCTAGCAGCTTAGTTAAGGATGTGGGCAGGAACACTGAAGCTTTCTTT; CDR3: CASSLVKDVGRNTEAFF
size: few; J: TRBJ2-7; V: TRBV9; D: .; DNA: TGTGCCAGCAGCCCCCGCCCGGGATCGGTAGAGCAGTACTTC; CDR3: CASSPRPGSVEQYF
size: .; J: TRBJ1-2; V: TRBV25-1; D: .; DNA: TGTGCCAGCAGTGAAGGTCAGGGGATCTATGGCTACACCTTC; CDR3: CASSEGQGIYGYTF
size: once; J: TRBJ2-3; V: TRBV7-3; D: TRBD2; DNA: TGTGCCAGCAGCTCGTCTAGCGGGGGGACGGGGTATACGCAGTATTTT; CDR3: CASSSSSGGTGYTQYF
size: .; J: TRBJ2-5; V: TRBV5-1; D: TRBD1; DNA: TGCGCCAGCAGCTTGGAACACAGGGGGCGAGAGACCCAGTACTTC; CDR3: CASSLEHRGRETQYF
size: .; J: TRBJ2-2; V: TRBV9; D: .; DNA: TGTGCCAGCAGCGTAGCTAATAGGGACACCGGGGAGCTGTTTTTT; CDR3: CASSVANRDTGELFF
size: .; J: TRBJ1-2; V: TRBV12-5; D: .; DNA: TGTGCTAGTTCAGTGGGGGAAAGGGACTATGGCTACACCTTC; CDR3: CASSVGERDYGYTF
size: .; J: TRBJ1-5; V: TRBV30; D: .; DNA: TGTGCCTGGAGCCCCCTGGGACTTCTGGGTATTAATCAGCCCCAGCATTTT; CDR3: CAWSPLGLLGINQPQHF
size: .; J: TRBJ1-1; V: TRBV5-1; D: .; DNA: TGCGCCAGCAGCTTGATGGGTATGAACACTGAAGCTTTCTTT; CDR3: CASSLMGMNTEAFF
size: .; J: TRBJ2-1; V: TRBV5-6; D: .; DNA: TGTGCCAGCAGCTCTTCGGGGCGAGTCAATGAGCAGTTCTTC; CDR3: CASSSSGRVNEQFF
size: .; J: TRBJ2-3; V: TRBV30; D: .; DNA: TGTGCCTCATCTGCAGATACGCAGTATTTT; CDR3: CASSADTQYF
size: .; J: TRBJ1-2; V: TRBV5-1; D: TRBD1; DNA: TGCGCCAGCAGCCCGTGGACAGGGGACTATGGCTACACCTTC; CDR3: CASSPWTGDYGYTF
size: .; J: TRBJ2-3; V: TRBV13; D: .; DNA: TGTGCCAGCAGCTTATTGATTTCTGGGTCGGAGGCAGATACGCAGTATTTT; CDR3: CASSLLISGSEADTQYF
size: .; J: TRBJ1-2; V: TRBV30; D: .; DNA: TGTGCCTGGAGTGTAACTGGGATACGCTATGGCTACACCTTC; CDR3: CAWSVTGIRYGYTF
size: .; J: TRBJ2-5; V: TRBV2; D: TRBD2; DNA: TGTGCCAGCAGGCCCAGACTAGCGGGGATCGAGACCCAGTACTTC; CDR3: CASRPRLAGIETQYF
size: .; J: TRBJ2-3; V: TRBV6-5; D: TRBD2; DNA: TGTGCCAGCAGTTACATGGCGGGGGACACAGATACGCAGTATTTT; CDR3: CASSYMAGDTDTQYF
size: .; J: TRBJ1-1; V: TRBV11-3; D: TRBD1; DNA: TGTGCCAGCAGCTTTGGGACAGGGGCCACTGAAGCTTTCTTT; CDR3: CASSFGTGATEAFF
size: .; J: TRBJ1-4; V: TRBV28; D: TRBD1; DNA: TGTGCCAGCACATCAACAGGGGTTTCTGCTAATGAAAAACTGTTTTTT; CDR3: CASTSTGVSANEKLFF
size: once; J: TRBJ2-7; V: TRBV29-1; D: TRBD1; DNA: TGCAGCGTTGTGGGTGGGCTATCGGACAGGGGGCAGTACGAGCAGTACTTC; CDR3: CSVVGGLSDRGQYEQYF
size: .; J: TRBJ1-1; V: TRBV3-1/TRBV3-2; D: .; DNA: TGTGCCAGCAGCCACTATGTAGGGAACACTGAAGCTTTCTTT; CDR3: CASSHYVGNTEAFF
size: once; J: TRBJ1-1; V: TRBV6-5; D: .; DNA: TGTGCCAGCAGTTACGGTTCTGGGTCCACTGAAGCTTTCTTT; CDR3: CASSYGSGSTEAFF
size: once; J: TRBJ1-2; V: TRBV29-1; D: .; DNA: TGCAGCGTTGTAAGGGATTCAAACTATGGCTACACCTTC; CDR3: CSVVRDSNYGYTF
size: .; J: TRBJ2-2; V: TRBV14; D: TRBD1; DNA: TGTGCCAGCAGCTCATTTCAGGACAGGAAAAACACCGGGGAGCTGTTTTTT; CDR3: CASSSFQDRKNTGELFF
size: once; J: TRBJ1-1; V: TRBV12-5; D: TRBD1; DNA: TGTGCTAGTGGTTTGGTACTTGGACAGGGGGAGACAAACACTGAAGCTTTCTTT; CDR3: CASGLVLGQGETNTEAFF
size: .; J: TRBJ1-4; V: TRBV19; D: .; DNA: TGTGCCAGTAGTATGAGGCAGCTAGGTGAAAAACTGTTTTTT; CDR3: CASSMRQLGEKLFF
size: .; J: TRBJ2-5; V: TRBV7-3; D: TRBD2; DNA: TGTGCCAGCAGCCGGGGGGTACTAGAGACCCAGTACTTC; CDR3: CASSRGVLETQYF
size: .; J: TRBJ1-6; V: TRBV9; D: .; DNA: TGTGCCAGTAAAGAATCGGGGGGCCTTAATTCACCCCTCCACTTT; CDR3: CASKESGGLNSPLHF
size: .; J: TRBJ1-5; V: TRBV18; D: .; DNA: TGTGCCAGCTCACCAAATCCCGACGCCAATCAGCCCCAGCATTTT; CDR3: CASSPNPDANQPQHF
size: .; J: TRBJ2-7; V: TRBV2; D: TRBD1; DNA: TGTGCCATCCCGGGACAGGGAGTCCACGAACTCCCTGAGCAGTACTTC; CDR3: CAIPGQGVHELPEQYF
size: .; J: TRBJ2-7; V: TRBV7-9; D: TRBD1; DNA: TGTGCCAGCAGCTTAGGGAGGACAGGGACCGAGCAGTACTTC; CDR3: CASSLGRTGTEQYF
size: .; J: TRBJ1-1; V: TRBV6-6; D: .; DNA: TGTGCCAGCACCGGCCCGAACACTGAAGCTTTCTTT; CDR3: CASTGPNTEAFF